This TCR beta chain was captured by sequencing in a study of blood T cell repertoires in COVID-19. Clones were sequenced by immunoSEQ multiplex PCR, and TCRdb holds only the in-frame ones, with some missing. The sample includes some 60,000 clones, around 83% of them seen just once. The CDR3 covers 14 residues. J gave up 10 bases and V 9 bases, and 16 bases lay outside the gene matches. Germline V lookup: CDR1 MGHDK, CDR2 SYGVNS. The TCR was taken from a human donor in a cohort sampled during active COVID-19. The specimen sequenced was peripheral blood. V usage is TRBV25-1 and J usage is TRBJ1-1; 8 bases fit TRBD1. DNA of the CDR3: TGTGCCAGGCCGGGACAGGTATCTGGACTCGGAGCTTTCTTT. Its translation is CARPGQVSGLGAFF.